Shown below are 3 T cell receptor beta chains from a single sample sequenced in a study of naive and memory T cell subsets (TCRdb year 2017). Their specific antigens are unknown. What the research found in general, with its limitations: A few larger clonotypes were present in naive repertoires, particularly the CD8 repertoires, and these clonotypes were possibly memory cells re-expressing CD45RA.

Libraries were prepared through UMI-ligation and nested PCR. Sequencing relied on an Illumina MiSeq. The beta constant-region primer consisted of an equimolar mixture of two oligonucleotides that together covered TRBC1 and TRBC2. The ligated cDNA went through four rounds of PCR with nested alpha and beta constant-region primers together with the SP2 primer. TCRdb ran its own pipeline on the public reads, namely fastp trimming at Q25 and MiXCR clone calling, and kept in-frame beta chains. Entries are consolidated by CDR3 protein sequence, retaining the most common genes and DNA. This sample comprises 150,000 or so distinct CDR3 sequences, roughly 20% of them detected only once. 0.11% of the sample is taken by the ten largest. The sample consisted of naive CD4+ T cells from blood. In the paper's terms, the cell subset or site label means: naive T cells, CD45RA high CD27+. The receptors were gathered from a human donor in good health.

This chain uses TRBV6-5 with TRBJ2-1; the match to TRBD1 covers 9 bases. Unmatched junction bases numbered 5, after V lost 5 bases and J lost 6 bases. The germline gives CDR1 MNHEY, CDR2 SVGAGI. This CDR3 is 14 amino acids long. As DNA, the CDR3 is TGTGCCAGCAGTCCCGACAGGGGGTTCAATGAGCAGTTCTTC. Its translation: CASSPDRGFNEQFF.

The sample holds a few counts of this clonotype. This chain connects TRBV5-6 to TRBJ2-1; 13 nucleotides agree with TRBD2. This CDR3 has 19 amino acids. Per germline, CDR1 SGHDT and CDR2 YYEEEE. Trimming at V came to 1 base and at J to 7 bases, leaving 14 bases not matched to a gene. The CDR3 region has the DNA TGTGCCAGCAGCTTGAGGGTTTCAGGGAAGACTAGCGGGAGGAATGAGCAGTTCTTC. Its protein product is CASSLRVSGKTSGRNEQFF.

This clonotype was found a few times. The chain links TRBV20-1 to TRBJ2-7; a weak D match, TRBD2 (5 bases). The CDR3 runs to 13 residues. Germline-derived CDR1 and CDR2 are DFQATT and SNEGSKA (reference sequence). Deletions cut 4 bases from V and 2 bases from J, with 12 bases between. CDR3 sequence: CSAMGAVTYEQYF. The CDR3 DNA follows: TGCAGTGCTATGGGAGCGGTTACCTACGAGCAGTACTTC.